Listed below are T cell receptor beta chains from one sample, sequenced in a study of blood T cell repertoires in COVID-19. Clones were sequenced by immunoSEQ multiplex PCR, and TCRdb holds only the in-frame ones, with some missing. Seen here are 200,000 to 300,000 clones, around 88% observed once, and the top ten hold over 1%. The sequenced sample was PBMCs or T cells enriched from blood (not recorded which). These receptors were taken from a woman aged 40 to 50 with acute COVID-19. Each CDR3 is given without its conserved first and last residue. Fields, in order: V gene, CDR3 length, D gene, CDR3 protein. A D gene is named only where the DNA matches it firmly.

TRBV7-9 | 13 | - | ASSILRQVADGYT
TRBV10-1 | 11 | - | ASSGRYWDTQY
TRBV19 | 13 | - | ASSRAQAANTEAF
TRBV19 | 12 | TRBD1 | ASALRDSSTEAF
TRBV28 | 12 | TRBD1 | ASINRGAGNTIY
TRBV3-1/TRBV3-2 | 13 | - | ASSQDTTGIWPQH
TRBV18 | 15 | TRBD1 | ASSLILQGGLYNEQF
TRBV7-9 | 12 | TRBD1 | ASSLGQGDYGYT
TRBV6-4 | 11 | - | ASSDLLSIEQY
TRBV9 | 12 | - | ASSVQIYNSPLH
TRBV3-1/TRBV3-2 | 15 | TRBD1 | ASSQGIPGQGRNEQF
TRBV5-1 | 11 | - | ASRWGGGNEQF
TRBV3-1/TRBV3-2 | 17 | TRBD2 | ASSSWTSGKGHSTDTQY
TRBV30 | 11 | - | AWSVRRLDTQY
TRBV19 | 14 | TRBD1 | ASSDPGQGTRREQY
TRBV5-1 | 14 | TRBD1 | ASSPGTGHANQPQH